These 27 T cell receptor beta chains were sequenced from one sample in a study of OX40 agonist ivuxolimab in advanced cancers. Sequencing used immunoSEQ multiplex PCR; TCRdb keeps in-frame clones, though not all of them. The data hold some 7,000 clones, with 79% observed a single time. This material consisted of CD4+ or CD8+ T cells sorted from blood, taken in a trial of the OX40 agonist ivuxolimab. These receptors were collected from an adult with an advanced solid tumor such as melanoma, head and neck, liver or kidney cancer.

The chain is built from TRBV4-3 and TRBJ2-7, with D possibly TRBD1 on 5 matching bases. The CDR3 is 15 amino acids. Trimming took 0 bases from V and 0 from J, leaving 9 bases between them. Germline V gene sequence: CDR1 LGHNA, CDR2 YSLEER. The CDR3 DNA is TGCGCCAGCAGCCAAGATTCGCAGGGCTCCTACGAGCAGTACTTC. Protein product: CASSQDSQGSYEQYF.

This clone was counted between two and nine times. The rearrangement joins TRBV4-3 to TRBJ1-1; 7 positions agree with TRBD1. Germline assignment: CDR1 LGHNA and CDR2 YSLEER. The CDR3 contains 18 residues. With V trimmed by 3 bases and J by 1 base, 14 bases remained unmatched. The CDR3 region has the DNA TGCGCCAGCAGCCACCGATTACGACAGGGCGGTGGGAACACTGAAGCTTTCTTT. Translating gives CASSHRLRQGGGNTEAFF.

This clone was picked up one time. The chain carries TRBV11-3 and TRBJ2-1, with TRBD1 matching 7 bases. CDR1 and CDR2 (germline): SGHNT, YENEEA. The CDR3 has 13 amino acids. The trim removed 5 bases at V and 7 bases at J, leaving 5 bases unmatched. CDR3 amino acids: CASSQGTANEQFF. CDR3 sequence (DNA): TGTGCCAGCAGCCAGGGGACAGCTAATGAGCAGTTCTTC.

The CDR3 region has the DNA TGTGCCAGCAGCTCTGGCGGGAACTACGAGCAGTACTTC. It codes for CASSSGGNYEQYF. V and J are TRBV5-6 and TRBJ2-7, with D perhaps matching TRBD2 (6 bases). The V gene lost 3 bases and the J gene lost 3 bases, with 10 bases spanning the gap. The CDR3 spans 13 residues. The germline gives CDR1 SGHDT, CDR2 YYEEEE.

Concerning this clone itself: At one end, the junction sequence differs from germline, possibly due to a read error. The V and J genes are TRBV13 and TRBJ2-7, with D unclear. The CDR3 has 13 residues. In germline, CDR1 is PRHDT, CDR2 FYEKMQ (reference sequence). The CDR3 reads CASSLGLHLEQYF. As DNA, the CDR3 is TGTGCCAGCAGTTTAGGCCTACATCTTGAGCAGTACTTC.

The V call is TRBV28, the J call TRBJ2-7; D gene unclear. Germline CDR1 is MDHEN and CDR2 is SYDVKM. Trimming left V 2 bases short and J 6 bases short, with 14 bases between. The CDR3 covers 14 residues. The CDR3 nucleotides read TGTGCCAGCAGTTTAGGCCTTATGACGGGCGAGCAGTACTTC. Its protein is CASSLGLMTGEQYF.

This chain links TRBV2 with TRBJ1-5, with TRBD1 matching 9 bases. The trim removed 6 bases at V and 5 bases at J, leaving 5 bases unmatched. The CDR3 extends over 14 amino acids. The V gene's germline CDR1 is SNHLY and CDR2 FYNNEI. Written as DNA, the CDR3 is TGTGCCAGCAGGGGACAGGGTGGGGATCAGCCCCAGCATTTT. Translation gives CASRGQGGDQPQHF. The variable domain in full, completed from reference TRBV2 and TRBJ1-5, reads EPEVTQTPSHQVTQMGQEVILRCVPISNHLYFYWYRQILGQKVEFLVSFYNNEISEKSEIFDDQFSVERPDGSNFTLKIRSTKLEDSAMYFCASRGQGGDQPQHFGDGTRLSIL.

This chain joins TRBV7-3 and TRBJ1-2, with D maybe TRBD1 (6 bases). Germline V lookup: CDR1 SGHTA, CDR2 FQGTGA. This CDR3 has 16 amino acids. Trimming left V 2 bases short and J 0 bases short, with 13 bases between. The CDR3 DNA reads as TGTGCCAGCAGCTTAGGCCCAGGGGCCGCTAACTATGGCTACACCTTC. This translates into CASSLGPGAANYGYTF.

The rearrangement links TRBV11-2 to TRBJ2-1; 13 bases are a match to TRBD2. CDR1 and CDR2 (germline): SGHAT, FQNNGV. V shed 1 base, J shed 4 bases, and the junction held 4 bases outside the gene matches. This CDR3 region has 17 residues. CDR3 sequence (DNA): TGTGCCAGCAGCTTAGGACTAGCGGGAGGCAGGTACAATGAGCAGTTCTTC. Translating it yields CASSLGLAGGRYNEQFF.

This clone was counted a single time. This sequence joins TRBV4-3 and TRBJ1-1, with D hard to call. V lost 4 bases to trimming and J lost 1 base, with 10 bases between them. The CDR3 covers 14 residues. The V gene's germline CDR1 is LGHNA and CDR2 YSLEER. The chain's CDR3 is CASSRTLGNTEAFF. CDR3 bases: TGCGCCAGCAGCCGAACTTTAGGGAACACTGAAGCTTTCTTT.

This chain connects TRBV6-5 to TRBJ2-3; D possibly corresponds to TRBD1 (5 bases). Germline CDR1 MNHEY, CDR2 SVGAGI. The CDR3 sequence is 15 residues long. Trimming pared 0 bases from V and 0 bases from J, leaving 7 bases between. The CDR3: CASSYSGRSTDTQYF. Here the CDR3 DNA reads TGTGCCAGCAGTTACTCGGGGCGAAGCACAGATACGCAGTATTTT.

This clone was counted a few times. The gene calls are TRBV7-9 and TRBJ1-4, with a possible D match to TRBD1 (6 bases). This CDR3 is built from 15 residues. Germline V gene lookup returns CDR1 SEHNR and CDR2 FQNEAQ (reference sequence). With 6 bases removed from V and 0 bases from J, the gap between germline ends came to 11 bases. The CDR3 DNA is TGTGCCAGCAGTTGGAGGGGGGCAACTAATGAAAAACTGTTTTTT. Its protein is CASSWRGATNEKLFF.

The chain has TRBV7-2 and TRBJ2-7; D not certain. The CDR3 has 13 residues. V was trimmed by 5 bases and J by 6 bases, leaving 14 bases between them. Germline-derived CDR1 and CDR2 are SGHTA and FQGNSA. The CDR3 region has the DNA TGTGCCAGCAGCCCCCGCTGGGGTTCCGAGCAGTACTTC. Its translation is CASSPRWGSEQYF.

The chain uses TRBV19 and TRBJ1-2; D gene ambiguous. V was pared by 7 bases and J by 8 bases, with 20 bases between. The CDR3 sequence is 14 residues long. Germline V CDR1 and CDR2: LNHDA, SQIVND (reference sequence). In DNA form, the CDR3 reads TGTGCCAGTATAGACTGGACGGCCTTGAGGGGCTACACCTTC. It is translated as CASIDWTALRGYTF.

The chain combines TRBV11-2 with TRBJ2-5; D is ambiguous. The germline CDR1 and CDR2 sequences are SGHAT and FQNNGV. Trimming cost V 0 bases and J 1 base, with 3 bases left between them. The CDR3 is made up of 13 amino acids. The CDR3 protein is CASSLDPQETQYF. CDR3 DNA sequence: TGTGCCAGCAGCTTAGACCCCCAAGAGACCCAGTACTTC.

The V gene is TRBV27, the J gene TRBJ2-7; maybe TRBD2 (5 bases). V was shortened by 2 bases and J by 0 bases, with 20 bases between the two germline ends. There are 18 residues in the CDR3. Germline CDR1 and CDR2: MNHEY and SMNVEV (reference sequence). The CDR3 DNA follows: TGTGCCAGCAGTTTAGGGCCTCCTCAAGAGGGTCACTCCTACGAGCAGTACTTC. Its protein product is CASSLGPPQEGHSYEQYF.

The chain recombines TRBV2 with TRBJ2-7; the D gene is possibly TRBD1 (5 bases). This CDR3 is built from 15 residues. Between the trimmed V and J ends, which lost 6 bases and 6 bases, there was a span of 21 bases. Per germline, CDR1 SNHLY and CDR2 FYNNEI. CDR3 sequence: CASSERGPGIGEQYF. The CDR3 DNA follows: TGTGCCAGCAGCGAAAGGGGTCCCGGCATCGGCGAGCAGTACTTC.

The V gene is TRBV5-4, the J gene TRBJ2-1; TRBD2 might be the D (6 bases). Germline V gene lookup returns CDR1 SGHNT and CDR2 YYREEE (reference sequence). The CDR3 runs to 13 residues. Between the trimmed V and J ends, which lost 2 bases and 9 bases, there was a span of 12 bases. CDR3 nucleotide sequence: TGTGCCAGCAGCTTACTGGAGGGCTCTGAGCAGTTCTTC. Encoded protein: CASSLLEGSEQFF.

V is TRBV29-1 and J is TRBJ2-1; the D gene could be TRBD1 or TRBD2 (7 bases each). CDR3 size: 16 residues. V lost 7 bases, J lost 8 bases, and 27 bases lay in between. Germline V CDR1 and CDR2: SQVTM, ANQGSEA. The CDR3 is CSAFKFSGSGGDEQFF. CDR3 sequence (DNA): TGCAGCGCCTTTAAATTCTCGGGTTCAGGGGGGGATGAGCAGTTCTTC.

The gene calls are TRBV5-8 and TRBJ2-3; perhaps TRBD2 as D (5 bases). Germline CDR1 is SGHTS and CDR2 is YDEGEE. V dropped 4 bases and J dropped 1 base, with 10 bases sitting between them. The CDR3 extends over 14 amino acids. CDR3 amino acids: CASSKDGGTDTQYF. CDR3 nucleotide sequence: TGTGCCAGCAGCAAAGACGGGGGCACAGATACGCAGTATTTT.

The chain uses TRBV7-8 and TRBJ1-4; a weak D match, TRBD1 (6 bases). This CDR3 is built from 14 residues. Germline V gene data show CDR1 as SGHVS and CDR2 as FQNEAQ. The ends were cut back, 5 bases at V and 8 bases at J, with 15 bases in the middle. For the CDR3, the DNA is TGTGCCAGCAGCACCCCCTATGACAGGGAAAAACTGTTTTTT. Protein sequence: CASSTPYDREKLFF.

The chain couples TRBV6-6 to TRBJ2-1; no clear D gene. The CDR3 consists of 15 residues. V lost 0 bases, J lost 2 bases, and 8 bases lay in between. Germline CDR1 reads MNHNY; CDR2 reads SVGAGI (reference sequence). CDR3 sequence (DNA): TGTGCCAGCAGTTACTCCGGCCATGCCTACAATGAGCAGTTCTTC. As protein: CASSYSGHAYNEQFF.

CDR3 loop: CASSQDRGPNYGYTF. CDR3 nucleotide sequence: TGCGCCAGCAGCCAGGACAGGGGCCCTAACTATGGCTACACCTTC. The chain joins TRBV4-1 to TRBJ1-2; 9 bases are shared with TRBD1. This CDR3 has 15 amino acids. Germline values: CDR1 MGHRA, CDR2 YSYEKL. V was pared by 3 bases and J by 0 bases, with 2 bases of the junction left unmatched.

CDR3 in amino acids: CASSILATDEKLFF. CDR3 nucleotide sequence: TGTGCCAGTAGTATCTTGGCCACAGATGAAAAACTGTTTTTT. The rearrangement links TRBV19 to TRBJ1-4; D gene ambiguous. The V gene's germline CDR1 is LNHDA and CDR2 SQIVND (reference sequence). Trimming took off 3 bases at V and 6 bases at J, with 11 bases between the two ends. The CDR3 has 14 amino acids.

This clone has a handful of counts. The chain links TRBV4-3 to TRBJ2-7; TRBD2 matches 8 bases. The CDR3 covers 17 residues. V lost 0 bases to trimming and J lost 0 bases; unmatched junction nucleotides: 7. Germline CDR1 and CDR2: LGHNA and YSLEER. CDR3 bases: TGCGCCAGCAGCCAAGATCGGTATAGCGGGAACTCCTACGAGCAGTACTTC. Translating gives CASSQDRYSGNSYEQYF.

The chain uses TRBV27 and TRBJ2-3; 9 nucleotides match TRBD2. The V segment lost 4 bases and the J segment 1 base; nucleotides outside the gene matches: 3. Germline loops: CDR1 MNHEY, CDR2 SMNVEV (reference sequence). The CDR3 is 15 residues long. The chain's CDR3 is CASSYGGRGTDTQYF. The CDR3 nucleotides are TGTGCCAGCAGTTACGGCGGGAGGGGCACAGATACGCAGTATTTT.

This clone appeared a few times. CDR3 sequence: CASSELAGGPQETQYF. The CDR3 region has the DNA TGTGCCAGCAGTGAACTAGCGGGGGGGCCCCAAGAGACCCAGTACTTC. The rearrangement uses TRBV6-1 and TRBJ2-5; 12 bases match TRBD2. Looked up from germline, CDR1 is MNHNS and CDR2 is SASEGT. The CDR3 covers 16 residues. V shed 2 bases, J shed 1 base, and the junction held 2 bases outside the gene matches.